The 10 T cell receptor beta chains listed next were all sequenced from one sample in a study of beta chain features in type 1 diabetes. What was sequenced were expressed TCRB transcripts, since all of the isolated RNA had been reverse transcribed. Sequencing used immunoSEQ multiplex PCR; TCRdb keeps in-frame clones, though not all of them. Of 150,000 to 200,000 clones listed, around 13% were seen once; the top ten hold 0.62%. Specimen: central memory CD4+ T cells from blood. The receptors were sampled from a woman between 18 and 30 years old in good health.

This clone was seen repeatedly, ten times or more. The V call is TRBV18, the J call TRBJ1-1; D is ambiguous. The CDR3 is 14 residues long. Germline CDR1 reads KGHSH; CDR2 reads LQKENI. Trimming removed 3 bases from V and 4 bases from J, with 12 bases in between. The CDR3 DNA follows: TGTGCCAGCTCACCTTCTCAGCGGGGCACTGAAGCTTTCTTT. Its protein is CASSPSQRGTEAFF.

The chain links TRBV11-2 to TRBJ2-5; the D gene is possibly TRBD2 (6 bases). Germline CDR1 and CDR2: SGHAT and FQNNGV. Trimming removed 5 bases at V and 7 bases at J, with 17 bases between. The CDR3 runs 14 residues. The chain's CDR3 is CASSQSGDGWTQYF. The CDR3 DNA reads as TGTGCCAGCAGCCAATCGGGGGACGGGTGGACCCAGTACTTC. Looking up the rest from reference TRBV11-2 and TRBJ2-5 gives the full variable domain: EAGVAQSPRYKIIEKRQSVAFWCNPISGHATLYWYQQILGQGPKLLIQFQNNGVVDDSQLPKDRFSAERLKGVDSTLKIQPAKLEDSAVYLCASSQSGDGWTQYFGPGTRLLVL.

The rearrangement joins TRBV7-8 to TRBJ2-4; TRBD2 agrees at 8 bases. V gave up 5 bases and J gave up 6 bases; unmatched junction bases: 15. Germline V gives CDR1 SGHVS, CDR2 FQNEAQ. CDR3 length: 17 amino acids. In nucleotides, the CDR3 is TGTGCCAGCAGCCCTTGGGACACCGGGACTAGGGGAAACATTCAGTACTTC. It specifies CASSPWDTGTRGNIQYF.

The J gene is TRBJ1-2, the V gene TRBV28, with 7 positions matching TRBD1. This CDR3 region has 13 residues. V was pared by 5 bases and J by 4 bases, with 4 bases of the junction left unmatched. Germline V lookup: CDR1 MDHEN, CDR2 SYDVKM. This CDR3 reads CASSVRTGYGYTF. The CDR3 DNA reads as TGTGCCAGCAGTGTCCGGACAGGCTATGGCTACACCTTC.

V gene TRBV28 combines with J gene TRBJ2-1, with 7 bases identical to TRBD1. Germline V gene data show CDR1 as MDHEN and CDR2 as SYDVKM. The junction had 5 bases not matched to a gene; V was cut back by 2 bases and J by 4 bases. The CDR3 spans 15 residues. The CDR3 reads CASSLVGQWYNEQFF. CDR3 sequence (DNA): TGTGCCAGCAGTTTAGTGGGACAGTGGTACAATGAGCAGTTCTTC.

Concerning this clone itself: The same CDR3 can be traced to other DNA sequences in this sample. This chain joins TRBV29-1 and TRBJ1-2, with D uncertain. Trimming stripped 7 bases from V and 2 bases from J, with 11 bases between. The CDR3 runs 12 residues. Germline loops: CDR1 SQVTM, CDR2 ANQGSEA. CDR3 residues: CSAHAGNYGYTF. In DNA form, the CDR3 reads TGCAGCGCCCATGCGGGGAACTATGGCTACACCTTC.

This clone was seen more than once but under ten times. The rearrangement uses TRBV30 and TRBJ1-2; no definite D call. Between the trimmed V and J ends, which lost 2 bases and 4 bases, there was a span of 5 bases. Looked up from germline, CDR1 is GTSNPN and CDR2 is SVGIG (reference sequence). There are 11 residues in the CDR3. For the CDR3, the DNA is TGTGCCTGGAGTCAGGTCTATGGCTACACCTTC. As protein: CAWSQVYGYTF.

The rearrangement links TRBV15 to TRBJ1-1, with 12 bases matching TRBD1. With V trimmed by 3 bases and J by 7 bases, 6 bases remained unmatched. CDR3 length equals 15 residues. CDR1 is LNHNV, CDR2 YYDKDF, per germline (reference sequence). CDR3 in DNA: TGTGCCACCAGCAGGGGCGGGACAGGGGGCTTTGAAGCTTTCTTT. Translated, it gives CATSRGGTGGFEAFF.

This clone has only a few counts. This sequence joins TRBV4-3 and TRBJ2-1; D might be TRBD2 (5 bases). This CDR3 is 16 amino acids long. Per germline, CDR1 LGHNA and CDR2 YSLEER. Trimming removed 0 bases from V and 6 bases from J, with 15 bases in between. The CDR3 nucleotides are TGCGCCAGCAGCCAAGATAGGACGTCGGGGTTCAATGAGCAGTTCTTC. Encoded protein: CASSQDRTSGFNEQFF.

For this clone: This same CDR3 is encoded by further DNA sequences in the sample. The V and J genes are TRBV30 and TRBJ1-2, with TRBD1 matching over 9 bases. CDR3 length: 13 amino acids. The V gene's germline CDR1 is GTSNPN and CDR2 SVGIG (reference sequence). Trimming cost V 2 bases and J 5 bases; bases outside gene matches: 3. DNA for the CDR3: TGTGCCTGGAGTCTCGGGACAGGGTATGGCTACACCTTC. Translated: CAWSLGTGYGYTF.